The clone carrying this T cell receptor (beta chain) was recorded at least ten times. What it binds is not known. V was pared by 8 bases and J by 4 bases, with 20 bases between. CDR1 is GTSNPN, CDR2 SVGIG, per germline (reference sequence). This CDR3 spans 14 amino acids. This record belongs to a study of T cells after yellow fever vaccination. Notes on the study in general: A secondary response was less intense yet reached its peak sooner, at day 5 versus 15. Subsequent to the booster, the majority of primary-vaccination clones reappeared (96% CD4, 80% to 90% CD8).

Template-switching 5'RACE yielded the TCR cDNA; a universal primer site and UMIs were added in the process. TCRdb recomputed calls from the 5' RACE reads with MiXCR, one row per CDR3 protein. Of under 350,000 distinct CDR3 sequences in the sample, about 4% were seen once. The rearrangement links TRBV30 to TRBJ1-2; maybe TRBD1 (6 bases). This sample comprised PBMCs, obtained 5 days after the yellow fever booster vaccination. The clonotype originates from a man between 18 and 35 years old who received the YFV17D yellow fever vaccine. CDR3 sequence (DNA): TGTGCCGGGGAAACAGGGCGAAGGCGCTATGGCTACACCTTC. Translating gives CAGETGRRRYGYTF.